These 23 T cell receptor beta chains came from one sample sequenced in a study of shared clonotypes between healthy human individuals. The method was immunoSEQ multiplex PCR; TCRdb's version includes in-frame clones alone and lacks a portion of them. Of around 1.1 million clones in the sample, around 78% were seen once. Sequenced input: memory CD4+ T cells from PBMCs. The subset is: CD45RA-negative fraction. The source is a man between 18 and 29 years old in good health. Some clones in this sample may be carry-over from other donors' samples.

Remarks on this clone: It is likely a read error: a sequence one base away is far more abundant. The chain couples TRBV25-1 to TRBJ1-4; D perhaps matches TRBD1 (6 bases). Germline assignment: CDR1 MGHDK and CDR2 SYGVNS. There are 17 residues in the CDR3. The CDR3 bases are TGTGCCAGCAGTGGAAGGGGAACGACAGGCCTTAATGAAAGACTGTTTTTT. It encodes CASSGRGTTGLNERLFF. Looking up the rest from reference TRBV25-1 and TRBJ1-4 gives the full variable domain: EADIYQTPRYLVIGTGKKITLECSQTMGHDKMYWYQQDPGMELHLIHYSYGVNSTEKGDLSSESTVSRIRTEHFPLTLESARPSHTSQYLCASSGRGTTGLNERLFFGSGTQLSVL.

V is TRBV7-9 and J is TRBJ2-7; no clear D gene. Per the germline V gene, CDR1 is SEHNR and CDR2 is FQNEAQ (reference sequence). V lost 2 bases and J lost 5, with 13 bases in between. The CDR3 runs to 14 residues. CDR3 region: CASSLTPLLHEQYF. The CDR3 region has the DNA TGTGCCAGCAGCTTAACCCCCTTGCTCCACGAGCAGTACTTC.

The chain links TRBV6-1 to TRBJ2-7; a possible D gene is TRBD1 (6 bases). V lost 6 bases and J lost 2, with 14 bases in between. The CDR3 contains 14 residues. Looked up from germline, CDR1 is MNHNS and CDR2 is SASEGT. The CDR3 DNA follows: TGTGCCAGCAGCACCGGGACACAGACCTACGAGCAGTACTTC. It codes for CASSTGTQTYEQYF.

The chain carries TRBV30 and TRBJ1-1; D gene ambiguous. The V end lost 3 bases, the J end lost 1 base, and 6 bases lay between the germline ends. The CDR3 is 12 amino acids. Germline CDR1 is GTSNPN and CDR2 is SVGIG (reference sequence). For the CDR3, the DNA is TGTGCCTGGAGCCCGGGGAACACTGAAGCTTTCTTT. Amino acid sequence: CAWSPGNTEAFF.

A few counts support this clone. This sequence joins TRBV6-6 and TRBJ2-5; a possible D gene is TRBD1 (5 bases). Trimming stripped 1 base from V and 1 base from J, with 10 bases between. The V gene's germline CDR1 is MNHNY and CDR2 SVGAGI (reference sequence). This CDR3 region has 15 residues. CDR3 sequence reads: CASSYWGSTQETQYF. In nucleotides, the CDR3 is TGTGCCAGCAGTTACTGGGGCTCCACCCAAGAGACCCAGTACTTC.

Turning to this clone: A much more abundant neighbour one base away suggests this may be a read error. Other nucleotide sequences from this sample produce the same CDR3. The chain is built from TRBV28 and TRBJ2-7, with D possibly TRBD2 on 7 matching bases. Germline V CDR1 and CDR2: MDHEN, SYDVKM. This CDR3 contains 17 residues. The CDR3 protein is CASSVSGWGRETYEQYF. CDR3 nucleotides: TGTGCCAGCAGCGTGTCGGGTTGGGGGCGGGAGACCTACGAGCAATACTTC.

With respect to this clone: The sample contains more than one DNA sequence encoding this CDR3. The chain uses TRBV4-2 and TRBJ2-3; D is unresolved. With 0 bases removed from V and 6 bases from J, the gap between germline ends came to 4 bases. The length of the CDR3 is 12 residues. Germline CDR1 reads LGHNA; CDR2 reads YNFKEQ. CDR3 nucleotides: TGTGCCAGCAGCCAAGACAGGGATACGCAGTATTTT. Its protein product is CASSQDRDTQYF.

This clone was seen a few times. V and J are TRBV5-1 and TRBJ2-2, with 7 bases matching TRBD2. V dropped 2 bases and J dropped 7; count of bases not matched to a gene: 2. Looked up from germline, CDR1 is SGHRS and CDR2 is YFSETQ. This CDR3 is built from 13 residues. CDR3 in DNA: TGCGCCAGCAGCTTACTAGCGATCGGGGAGCTGTTTTTT. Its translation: CASSLLAIGELFF.

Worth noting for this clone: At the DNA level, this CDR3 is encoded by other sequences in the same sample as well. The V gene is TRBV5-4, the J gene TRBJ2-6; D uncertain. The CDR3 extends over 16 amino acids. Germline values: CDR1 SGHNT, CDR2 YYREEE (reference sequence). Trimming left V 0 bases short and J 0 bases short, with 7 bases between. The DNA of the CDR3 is TGTGCCAGCAGCTTGGGCGGAATCTCTGGGGCCAACGTCCTGACTTTC. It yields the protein CASSLGGISGANVLTF.

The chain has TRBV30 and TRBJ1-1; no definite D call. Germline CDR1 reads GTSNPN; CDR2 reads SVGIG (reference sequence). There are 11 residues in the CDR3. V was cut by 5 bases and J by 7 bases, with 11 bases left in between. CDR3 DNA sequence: TGTGCCTGGGAAGCCTATGGTGAAGCTTTCTTT. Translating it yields CAWEAYGEAFF.

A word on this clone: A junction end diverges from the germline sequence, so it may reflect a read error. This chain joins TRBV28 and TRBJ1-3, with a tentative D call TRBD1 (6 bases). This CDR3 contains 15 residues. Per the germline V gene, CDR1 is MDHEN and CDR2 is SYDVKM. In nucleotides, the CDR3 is TGTGCCAGCGGATTACTCGGGGGGCGTGGAAACACCGTATATTTT. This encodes CASGLLGGRGNTVYF. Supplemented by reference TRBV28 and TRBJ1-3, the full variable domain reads DVKVTQSSRYLVKRTGEKVFLECVQDMDHENMFWYRQDPGLGLRLIYFSYDVKMKEKGDIPEGYSVSREKKERFSLILESASTNQTSMYLCASGLLGGRGNTVYFGEGSWLTVV.

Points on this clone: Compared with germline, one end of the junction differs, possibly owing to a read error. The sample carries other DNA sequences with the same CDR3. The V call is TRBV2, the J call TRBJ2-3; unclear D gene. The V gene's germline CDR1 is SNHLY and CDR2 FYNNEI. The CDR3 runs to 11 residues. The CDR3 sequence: CASSRTDTQYF. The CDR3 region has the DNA TGCGCCAGCAGTCGAACAGATACGCAGTATTTT.

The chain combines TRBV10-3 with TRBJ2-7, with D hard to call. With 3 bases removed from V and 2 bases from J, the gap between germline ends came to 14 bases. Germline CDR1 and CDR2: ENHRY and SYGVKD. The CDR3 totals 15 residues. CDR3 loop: CAISDYRNRTYEQYF. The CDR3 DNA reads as TGTGCCATCAGTGACTACCGGAACCGTACCTACGAGCAGTACTTC.

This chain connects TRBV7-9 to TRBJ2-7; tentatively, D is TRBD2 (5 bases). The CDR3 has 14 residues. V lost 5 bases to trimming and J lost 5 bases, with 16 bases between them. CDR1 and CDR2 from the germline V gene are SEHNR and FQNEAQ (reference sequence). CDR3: CASSDNRGDDEQYF. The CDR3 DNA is TGTGCCAGCAGCGATAACCGGGGAGACGACGAGCAGTACTTC.

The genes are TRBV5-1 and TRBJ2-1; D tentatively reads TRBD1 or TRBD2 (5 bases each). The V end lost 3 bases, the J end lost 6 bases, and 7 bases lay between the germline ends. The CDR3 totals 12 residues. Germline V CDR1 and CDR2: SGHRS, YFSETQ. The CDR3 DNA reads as TGCGCCAGCAGCTGGGACCTCAATGAGCAGTTCTTC. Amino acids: CASSWDLNEQFF.

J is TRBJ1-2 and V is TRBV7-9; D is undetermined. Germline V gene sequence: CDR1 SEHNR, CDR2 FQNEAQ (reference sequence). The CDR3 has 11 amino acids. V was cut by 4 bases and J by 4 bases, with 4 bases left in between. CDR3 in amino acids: CASSSGYGYTF. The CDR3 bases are TGTGCCAGCAGCTCAGGCTATGGCTACACCTTC. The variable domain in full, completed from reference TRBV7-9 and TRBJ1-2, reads DTGVSQNPRHKITKRGQNVTFRCDPISEHNRLYWYRQTLGQGPEFLTYFQNEAQLEKSRLLSDRFSAERPKGSFSTLEIQRTEQGDSAMYLCASSSGYGYTFGSGTRLTVV.

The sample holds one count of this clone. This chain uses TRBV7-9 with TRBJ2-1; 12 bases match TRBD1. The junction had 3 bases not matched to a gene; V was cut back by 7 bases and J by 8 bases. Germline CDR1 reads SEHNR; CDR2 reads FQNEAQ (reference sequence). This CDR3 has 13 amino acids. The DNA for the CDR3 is TGTGCCAGCAAGGGGACAGGGGGCGATGAGCAGTTCTTC. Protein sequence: CASKGTGGDEQFF.

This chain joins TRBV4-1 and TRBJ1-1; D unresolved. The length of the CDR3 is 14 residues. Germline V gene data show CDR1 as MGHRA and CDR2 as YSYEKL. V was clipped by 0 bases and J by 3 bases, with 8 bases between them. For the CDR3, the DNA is TGCGCCAGCAGCCAAGACCAGGCGGACACTGAAGCTTTCTTT. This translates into CASSQDQADTEAFF.

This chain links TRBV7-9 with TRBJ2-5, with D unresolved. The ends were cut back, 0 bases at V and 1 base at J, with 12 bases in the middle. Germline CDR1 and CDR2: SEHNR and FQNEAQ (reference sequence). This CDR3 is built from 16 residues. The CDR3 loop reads CASSLAIGAGQETQYF. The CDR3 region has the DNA TGTGCCAGCAGCTTAGCGATCGGAGCCGGCCAAGAGACCCAGTACTTC.

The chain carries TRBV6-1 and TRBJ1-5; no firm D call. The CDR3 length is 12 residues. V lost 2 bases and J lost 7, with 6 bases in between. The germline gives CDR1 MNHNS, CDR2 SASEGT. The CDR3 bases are TGTGCCAGCAGTGAACAAGTCCAGCCCCAGCATTTT. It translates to CASSEQVQPQHF.

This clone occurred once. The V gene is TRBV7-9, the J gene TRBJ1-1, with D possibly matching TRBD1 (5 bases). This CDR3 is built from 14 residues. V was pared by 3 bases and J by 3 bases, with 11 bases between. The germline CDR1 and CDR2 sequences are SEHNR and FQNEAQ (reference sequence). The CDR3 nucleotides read TGTGCCAGCAGCTTCCGGGGCATCGACACTGAAGCTTTCTTT. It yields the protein CASSFRGIDTEAFF.

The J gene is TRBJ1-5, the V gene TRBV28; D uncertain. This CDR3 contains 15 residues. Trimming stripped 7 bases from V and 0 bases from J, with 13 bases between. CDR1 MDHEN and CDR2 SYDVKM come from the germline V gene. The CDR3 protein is CASTLGSYSNQPQHF. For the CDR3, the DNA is TGTGCCAGCACCCTCGGGTCTTATAGCAATCAGCCCCAGCATTTT.

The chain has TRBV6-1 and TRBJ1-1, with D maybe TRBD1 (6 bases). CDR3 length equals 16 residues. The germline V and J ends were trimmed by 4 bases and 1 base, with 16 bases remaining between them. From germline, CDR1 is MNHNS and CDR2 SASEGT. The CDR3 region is CASSGSSGHPNTEAFF. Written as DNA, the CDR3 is TGTGCCAGCAGTGGGTCTTCGGGACACCCGAACACTGAAGCTTTCTTT.